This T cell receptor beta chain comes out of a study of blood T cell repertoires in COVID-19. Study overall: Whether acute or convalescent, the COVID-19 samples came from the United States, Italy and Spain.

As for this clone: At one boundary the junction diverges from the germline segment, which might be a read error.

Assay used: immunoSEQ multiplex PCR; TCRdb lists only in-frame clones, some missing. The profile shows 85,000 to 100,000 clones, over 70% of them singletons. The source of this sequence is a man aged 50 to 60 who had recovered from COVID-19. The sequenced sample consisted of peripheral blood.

CDR3 DNA: TGTGCTAGCAGCCCCGGAGGGGTTAGCACAGATACGCAGTATTTT. Protein product: CASSPGGVSTDTQYF. The chain uses TRBV7-7 and TRBJ2-3; maybe TRBD2 (6 bases). Germline values: CDR1 SSHAT, CDR2 FNYEAQ (reference sequence). This CDR3 is 15 amino acids long.